This record looks at one T cell receptor beta chain sequence and its context. Its antigen is as yet unknown. The sample comes from a study of identical twins. Study-level findings and limits: Abundant beta clonotypes from cord blood bore fewer insertions; memory repertoires lacked this pattern. The analysis was cross-sectional rather than longitudinal within donors. The study found that models underestimated out-of-frame TCR alpha sharing in monozygotic twins.

The junction had 10 bases not matched to a gene; V was cut back by 5 bases and J by 0 bases. Germline V gene sequence: CDR1 SGHNT, CDR2 YYREEE (reference sequence). This CDR3 is built from 17 residues. TCRdb reanalysed the 5' RACE reads using MiXCR and keeps one entry per CDR3 protein. The sample has 400,000 to 600,000 distinct CDR3 sequences, about a fifth seen once. The same data also contributed to another study, on yellow fever vaccine responses in identical twins.

The source material was CD4+ T cells sorted from blood. The chain carries TRBV5-4 and TRBJ2-1; 8 nucleotides match TRBD1. This TCR came from a woman aged 18-29 years in good health. The CDR3 sequence is CASRKGGDRSSYNEQFF. The DNA of the CDR3 is TGTGCCAGCAGAAAGGGCGGGGACAGGAGCTCCTACAATGAGCAGTTCTTC.